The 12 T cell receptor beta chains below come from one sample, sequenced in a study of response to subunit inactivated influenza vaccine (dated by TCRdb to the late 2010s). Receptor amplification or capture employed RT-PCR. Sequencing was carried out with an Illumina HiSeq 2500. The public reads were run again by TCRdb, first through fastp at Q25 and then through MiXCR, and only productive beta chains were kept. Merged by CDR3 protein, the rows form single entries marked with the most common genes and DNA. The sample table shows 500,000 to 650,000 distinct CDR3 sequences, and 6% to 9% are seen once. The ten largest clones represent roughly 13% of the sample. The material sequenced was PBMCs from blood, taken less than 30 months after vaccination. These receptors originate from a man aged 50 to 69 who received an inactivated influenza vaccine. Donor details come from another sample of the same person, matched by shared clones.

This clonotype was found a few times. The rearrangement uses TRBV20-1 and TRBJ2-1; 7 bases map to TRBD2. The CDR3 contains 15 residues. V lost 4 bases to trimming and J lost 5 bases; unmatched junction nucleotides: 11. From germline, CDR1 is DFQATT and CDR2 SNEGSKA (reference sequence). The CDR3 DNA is TGCAGTGCTAAGGCTCCGGGACTAAGGAACAATGAGCAGTTCTTC. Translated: CSAKAPGLRNNEQFF.

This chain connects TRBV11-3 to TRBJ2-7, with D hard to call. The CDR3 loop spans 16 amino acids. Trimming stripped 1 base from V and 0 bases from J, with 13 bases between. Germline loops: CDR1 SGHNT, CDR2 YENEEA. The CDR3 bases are TGTGCCAGCAGCTTAGCTCAAACCCACAGCTCCTACGAGCAGTACTTC. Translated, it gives CASSLAQTHSSYEQYF.

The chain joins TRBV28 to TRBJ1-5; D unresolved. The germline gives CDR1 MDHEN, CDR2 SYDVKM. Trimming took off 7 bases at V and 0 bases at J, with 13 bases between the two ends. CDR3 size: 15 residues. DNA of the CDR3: TGTGCCAGCACCACCACCATTTATAGCAATCAGCCCCAGCATTTT. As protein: CASTTTIYSNQPQHF.

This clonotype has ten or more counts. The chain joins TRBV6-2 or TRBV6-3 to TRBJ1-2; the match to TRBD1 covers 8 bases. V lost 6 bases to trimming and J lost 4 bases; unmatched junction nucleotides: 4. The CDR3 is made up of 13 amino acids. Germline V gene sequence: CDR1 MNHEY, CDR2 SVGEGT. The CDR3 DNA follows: TGTGCCAGCAGATCTACAGGGGGCTATGGCTACACCTTC. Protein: CASRSTGGYGYTF.

The CDR3 sequence: CASSLAWTGGYNEQFF. For the CDR3, the DNA is TGTGCCAGCAGCTTAGCCTGGACAGGGGGTTACAATGAGCAGTTCTTC. The gene calls are TRBV11-3 and TRBJ2-1; 10 bases line up with TRBD1. The CDR3 has 16 residues. Per germline, CDR1 SGHNT and CDR2 YENEEA. V shed 1 base and J 4 bases; nucleotides not matched to a gene: 4.

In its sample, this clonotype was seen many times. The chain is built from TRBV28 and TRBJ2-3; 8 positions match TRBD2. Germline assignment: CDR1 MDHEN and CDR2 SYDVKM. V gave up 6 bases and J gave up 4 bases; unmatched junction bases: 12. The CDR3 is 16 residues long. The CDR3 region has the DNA TGTGCCAGCAGCCCTACCAGCGGGAGTAGCCCAGATACGCAGTATTTT. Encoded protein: CASSPTSGSSPDTQYF.

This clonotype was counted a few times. CDR3: CASSLQGVAGNQETQYF. The CDR3 nucleotides read TGTGCCAGCAGCCTTCAAGGGGTAGCGGGGAACCAAGAGACCCAGTACTTC. The V gene is TRBV28, the J gene TRBJ2-5, with 8 bases fitting TRBD2. The CDR3 is 17 residues long. Germline-derived CDR1 and CDR2 are MDHEN and SYDVKM. After removal of 6 bases from V and 0 bases from J, the junction contained 12 bases not matched to a gene.

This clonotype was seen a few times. CDR3 in amino acids: CSARRPGTGYEQYF. The CDR3 DNA follows: TGCAGTGCTCGACGTCCCGGGACAGGGTACGAGCAGTACTTC. This chain connects TRBV20-1 to TRBJ2-7, with 9 bases that match TRBD1. V shed 5 bases, J shed 4 bases, and the junction held 9 bases outside the gene matches. The CDR3 is 14 amino acids. Germline V CDR1 and CDR2: DFQATT, SNEGSKA (reference sequence).

CDR3 nucleotides: TGTGCCAGCAGTTTGAGGGTTAAAGATACGCAGTATTTT. Its protein is CASSLRVKDTQYF. The V and J genes are TRBV27 and TRBJ2-3; D may be TRBD2 (5 bases). V shed 3 bases and J shed 5 bases, with 9 bases lying between them. CDR3 length: 13 residues. Per the germline V gene, CDR1 is MNHEY and CDR2 is SMNVEV (reference sequence).

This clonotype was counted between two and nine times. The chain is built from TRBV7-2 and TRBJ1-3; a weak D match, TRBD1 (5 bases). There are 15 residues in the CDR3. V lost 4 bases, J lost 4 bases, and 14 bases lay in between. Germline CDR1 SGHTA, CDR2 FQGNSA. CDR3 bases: TGTGCCAGCAGCTCAAGCTCAGGGTCAGGAAACACCATATATTTT. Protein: CASSSSSGSGNTIYF.

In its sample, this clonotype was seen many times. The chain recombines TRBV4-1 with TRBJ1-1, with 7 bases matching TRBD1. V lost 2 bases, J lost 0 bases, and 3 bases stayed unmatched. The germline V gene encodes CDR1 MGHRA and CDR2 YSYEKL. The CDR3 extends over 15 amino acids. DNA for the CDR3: TGCGCCAGCAGCCAATGGGACAGAATGAACACTGAAGCTTTCTTT. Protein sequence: CASSQWDRMNTEAFF.

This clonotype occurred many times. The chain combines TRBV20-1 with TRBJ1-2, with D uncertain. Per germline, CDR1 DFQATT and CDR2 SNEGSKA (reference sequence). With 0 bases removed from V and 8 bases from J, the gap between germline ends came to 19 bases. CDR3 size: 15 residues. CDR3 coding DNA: TGCAGTGCTAGAGATGGTAGAATGGGGAGGGAAGGCTACACCTTC. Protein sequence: CSARDGRMGREGYTF.